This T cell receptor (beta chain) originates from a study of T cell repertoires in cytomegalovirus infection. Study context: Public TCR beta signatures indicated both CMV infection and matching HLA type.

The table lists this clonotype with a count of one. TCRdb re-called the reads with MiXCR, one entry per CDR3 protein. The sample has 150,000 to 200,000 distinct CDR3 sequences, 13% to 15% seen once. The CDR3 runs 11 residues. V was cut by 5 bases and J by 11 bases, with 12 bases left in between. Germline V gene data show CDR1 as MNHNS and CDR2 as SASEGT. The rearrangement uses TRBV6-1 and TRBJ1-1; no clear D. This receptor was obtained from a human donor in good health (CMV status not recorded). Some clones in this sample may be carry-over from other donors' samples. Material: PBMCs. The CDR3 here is CASSLRGPAFF. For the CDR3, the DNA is TGTGCCAGCAGTTTGCGTGGGCCCGCTTTCTTT.